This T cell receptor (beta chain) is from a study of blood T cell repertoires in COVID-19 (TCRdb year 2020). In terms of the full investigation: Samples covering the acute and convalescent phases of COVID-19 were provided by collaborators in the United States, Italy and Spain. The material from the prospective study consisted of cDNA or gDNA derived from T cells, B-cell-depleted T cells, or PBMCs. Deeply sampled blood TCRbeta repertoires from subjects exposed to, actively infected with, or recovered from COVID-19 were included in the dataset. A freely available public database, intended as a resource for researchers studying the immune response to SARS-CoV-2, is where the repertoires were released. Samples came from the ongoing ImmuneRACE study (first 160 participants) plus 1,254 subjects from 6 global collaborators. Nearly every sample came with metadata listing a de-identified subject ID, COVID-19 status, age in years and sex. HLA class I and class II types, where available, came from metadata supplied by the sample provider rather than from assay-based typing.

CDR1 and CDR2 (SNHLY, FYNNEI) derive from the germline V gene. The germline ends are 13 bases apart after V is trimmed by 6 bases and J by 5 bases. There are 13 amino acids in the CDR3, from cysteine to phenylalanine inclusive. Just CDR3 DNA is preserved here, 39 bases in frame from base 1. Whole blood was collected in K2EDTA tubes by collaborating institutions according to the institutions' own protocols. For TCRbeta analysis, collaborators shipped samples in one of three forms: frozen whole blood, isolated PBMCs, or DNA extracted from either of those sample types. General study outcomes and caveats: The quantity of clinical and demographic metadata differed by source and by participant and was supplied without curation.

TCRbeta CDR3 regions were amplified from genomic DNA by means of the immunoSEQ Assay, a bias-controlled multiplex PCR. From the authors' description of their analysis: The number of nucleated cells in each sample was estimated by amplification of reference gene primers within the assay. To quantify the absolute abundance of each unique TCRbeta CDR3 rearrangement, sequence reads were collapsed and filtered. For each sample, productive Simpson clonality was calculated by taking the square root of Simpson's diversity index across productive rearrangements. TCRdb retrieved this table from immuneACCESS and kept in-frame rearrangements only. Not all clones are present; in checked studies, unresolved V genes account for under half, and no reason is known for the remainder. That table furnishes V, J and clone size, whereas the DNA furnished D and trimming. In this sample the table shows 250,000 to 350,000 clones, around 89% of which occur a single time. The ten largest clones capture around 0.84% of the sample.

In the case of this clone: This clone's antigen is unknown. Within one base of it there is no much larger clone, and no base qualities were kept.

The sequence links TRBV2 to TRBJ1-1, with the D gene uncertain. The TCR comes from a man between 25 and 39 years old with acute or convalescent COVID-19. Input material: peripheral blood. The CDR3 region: CASSTESRTEAFF. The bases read TGTGCCAGCAGCACAGAGTCGAGAACTGAAGCTTTCTTT.